This TCR beta chain appears in the sequencing data of a study of cytomegalovirus exposure and HLA in healthy donors. Findings and caveats of the study: Cytomegalovirus-associated status was assigned to fewer than 200 TCR beta chains.

Note on this clone: No antigen is known for it.

CDR1 and CDR2 (germline): SGHDN, FVKESK. The V end was cut by 0 bases, the J end by 0 bases, with 13 bases between. There are 17 residues in the CDR3. It was with 60 Vbeta and 13 Jbeta primers that the PCR ran. The repertoire was sequenced with immunoSEQ multiplex PCR; TCRdb's copy has only in-frame clones and lacks some. The sample has about 150,000 clones; around 80% are singletons. J is TRBJ2-3 and V is TRBV14; weak D call: TRBD2 (5 bases). The sequenced sample consisted of PBMCs. The receptor was derived from a male donor in good health and CMV-seronegative. As DNA, the CDR3 is TGTGCCAGCAGCCAAGATAGAGGGAGTGCTAGCACAGATACGCAGTATTTT. This encodes CASSQDRGSASTDTQYF. The whole variable domain, remainder taken from reference TRBV14 and TRBJ2-3, is EAGVTQFPSHSVIEKGQTVTLRCDPISGHDNLYWYRRVMGKEIKFLLHFVKESKQDESGMPNNRFLAERTGGTYSTLKVQPAELEDSGVYFCASSQDRGSASTDTQYFGPGTRLTVL.